This T cell receptor beta chain originates from a study of CD8 T cells in ankylosing spondylitis. General study results and limits: Significant enrichment of disease-linked clones was reportedly seen in matched ankylosing spondylitis synovial fluid.

Concerning this clonotype: Its antigen is not known. A read error is possible here, since a much larger clone lies one base away.

Each CDR3 protein gets one entry after TCRdb re-called the 5' RACE reads with MiXCR. The data show around 250,000 distinct CDR3 sequences, roughly 18% seen once. Per the germline V gene, CDR1 is SGHAT and CDR2 is FQNNGV. This CDR3 is built from 16 residues. The sample was blood, either unsorted or a sorted T cell fraction (not recorded which). This sequence was found in a male donor with ankylosing spondylitis or in good health (not recorded which). The chain recombines TRBV11-2 with TRBJ2-1, with 9 bases fitting TRBD2. This chain's CDR3 is CVSSPGASGIDNEQFF. The CDR3 DNA sequence: TGTGTCAGCAGCCCGGGGGCTAGCGGGATAGACAATGAGCAGTTCTTC.